This T cell receptor beta chain was observed in a study of T cells in Graves' hyperthyroidism and ophthalmopathy. Points from the study as a whole: Clonotypes that were expanded in thyroid above 0.001 mostly appeared in blood too.

Clinical Activity Scores of at least 3, NOSPECS grades of at least 4 and durations under 3 months characterized ophthalmopathy patients. The CDR3 extends over 17 amino acids. Germline CDR1 MNHEY, CDR2 SVGEGT. This clonotype was counted between two and nine times. Its antigen remains unknown. It may be a read error: a sequence one base away is much more abundant. Using RNA transcripts as the source, TCR beta CDR3 regions were amplified. An initial round of RT-PCR targeting the TCR CDR3 relied on the HTBI primer set. TCRdb re-called the multiplex PCR reads with MiXCR, one entry per CDR3 protein. The sample holds about 640,000 distinct CDR3 sequences, roughly 15% seen once.

The sequencing sample was made of blood. The TCR comes from a woman in her forties or fifties with Graves' ophthalmopathy. V gene TRBV6-2 or TRBV6-3 combines with J gene TRBJ2-1; 13 bases fit TRBD2. DNA for the CDR3: TGTGCCAGCAGTTACCCGAAAGGACTAGCGGGAGCCAATGAGCTGTTCTTC. It encodes CASSYPKGLAGANELFF.